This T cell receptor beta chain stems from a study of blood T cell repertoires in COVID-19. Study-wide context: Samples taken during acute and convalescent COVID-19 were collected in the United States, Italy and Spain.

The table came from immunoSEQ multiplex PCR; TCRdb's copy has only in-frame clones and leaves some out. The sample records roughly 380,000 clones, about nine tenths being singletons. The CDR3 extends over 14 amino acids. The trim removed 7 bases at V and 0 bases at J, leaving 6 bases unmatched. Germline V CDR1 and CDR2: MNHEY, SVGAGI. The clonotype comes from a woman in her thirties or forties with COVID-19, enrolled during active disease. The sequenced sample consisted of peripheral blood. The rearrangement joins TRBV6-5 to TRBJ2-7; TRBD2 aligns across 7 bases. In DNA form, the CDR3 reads TGTGCCAGCACCTTATCTAGCGGCTCCTACGAGCAGTACTTC. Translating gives CASTLSSGSYEQYF.